The 31 T cell receptor beta chains below were found in one sample sequenced in a study of shared clonotypes between healthy human individuals. Sequencing used immunoSEQ multiplex PCR; TCRdb keeps in-frame clones, though not all of them. In the table there are approximately 2,300,000 clones, roughly 92% of which are singletons. Sequencing was done on a sample of naive CD4+ T cells from PBMCs. Subset meaning: CD45RA+ positively selected. These receptors originate from a man aged 18 to 30 in good health. Some clones in this sample may be carry-over from other donors' samples.

This clone came up a few times. V usage is TRBV7-2 and J usage is TRBJ2-1, with D possibly matching TRBD1 (6 bases). Per germline, CDR1 SGHTA and CDR2 FQGNSA. This CDR3 has 13 amino acids. Trimming pared 5 bases from V and 7 bases from J, leaving 12 bases between. The DNA of the CDR3 is TGTGCCAGCAGCCAAAACAGGGATAATGAGCAGTTCTTC. Its protein is CASSQNRDNEQFF.

CDR3 DNA: TGTGCCAGCAGTGAGATAGGTAGCAATCAGCCCCAGCATTTT. Its translation: CASSEIGSNQPQHF. This chain connects TRBV7-8 to TRBJ1-5; no definite D call. The V gene lost 6 bases and the J gene lost 0 bases, with 9 bases spanning the gap. Germline CDR1 reads SGHVS; CDR2 reads FQNEAQ. CDR3 length: 14 amino acids.

This sequence joins TRBV5-1 and TRBJ2-7, with TRBD1 matching 11 bases. Germline lookup yields CDR1 SGHRS and CDR2 YFSETQ. The CDR3 covers 13 residues. The V gene end was trimmed by 4 bases and the J gene end by 6 bases; junction bases not matched to a gene: 3. Here the CDR3 reads CASSRTGGGEQYF. The DNA of the CDR3 is TGCGCCAGCAGCAGGACAGGGGGCGGCGAGCAGTACTTC.

The chain carries TRBV6-1 and TRBJ1-5; D gene uncertain. Trimming left V 2 bases short and J 6 bases short, with 20 bases between. CDR3 length equals 17 residues. The germline V gene encodes CDR1 MNHNS and CDR2 SASEGT. The CDR3 bases are TGTGCCAGCAGTGAATTGGGTCCGACCGTGGGTGGTCAGCCCCAGCATTTT. It codes for CASSELGPTVGGQPQHF.

V gene TRBV4-1 combines with J gene TRBJ2-5, with 11 bases identical to TRBD1. The CDR3 spans 17 residues. Per the germline V gene, CDR1 is MGHRA and CDR2 is YSYEKL. V was clipped by 2 bases and J by 5 bases; unmatched bases: 10. The CDR3 nucleotides read TGCGCCAGCAGCCAAAAGGGGAAGGGACAGGGGGTGGAGACCCAGTACTTC. Residues: CASSQKGKGQGVETQYF.

This clone was detected only once. The chain links TRBV7-2 to TRBJ2-7; 9 bases map to TRBD1. Germline CDR1 SGHTA, CDR2 FQGNSA. The CDR3 extends over 17 amino acids. V dropped 1 base and J dropped 3; count of bases not matched to a gene: 10. CDR3 bases: TGTGCCAGCAGCTTAGGGAGATGGACAGGGGCCGTCTACGAGCAGTACTTC. Amino acids: CASSLGRWTGAVYEQYF.

V and J are TRBV19 and TRBJ1-5; 10 bases fit TRBD1. The CDR3 extends over 14 amino acids. The germline CDR1 and CDR2 sequences are LNHDA and SQIVND (reference sequence). J lost 7 bases, V lost 5 bases, and 5 bases had no gene match. CDR3 nucleotide sequence: TGTGCCAGTAGTCGGGACAGGGGCAGGCAGCCCCAGCATTTT. It encodes CASSRDRGRQPQHF.

This chain connects TRBV18 to TRBJ1-5; maybe TRBD1 (6 bases). Germline CDR1 and CDR2: KGHSH and LQKENI. This CDR3 spans 16 amino acids. Deletions cut 2 bases from V and 3 bases from J, with 14 bases between. The CDR3 coding sequence is TGTGCCAGCTCACCATTTAACAGGGTAAACAATCAGCCCCAGCATTTT. Its protein product is CASSPFNRVNNQPQHF.

Details on this clone: Its ends do not fully match the called genes, so a read error is possible. The chain combines TRBV6-5 with TRBJ2-2; 9 nucleotides match TRBD1. Germline CDR1 and CDR2: MNHEY and SVGAGI. CDR3 length equals 15 residues. The CDR3 DNA sequence: TGTGCCAGCAGTACCCGGACAGGGGAAACCGGGGAGCTGCTTTTT. It encodes CASSTRTGETGELLF.

This chain uses TRBV7-2 with TRBJ2-2; 8 bases align to TRBD2. CDR1 is SGHTA and CDR2 is FQGNSA in the germline V gene. There are 15 residues in the CDR3. With 2 bases clipped from V and 7 bases from J, the junction kept 6 bases outside the gene matches. Here the CDR3 DNA reads TGTGCCAGCAGCTTAATAGGACTAGCTATCGGGGAGCTGTTTTTT. It translates to CASSLIGLAIGELFF.

The chain recombines TRBV28 with TRBJ1-6; D unclear. The CDR3 totals 13 residues. The V gene lost 1 base and the J gene lost 7 bases, with 5 bases spanning the gap. Germline CDR1 and CDR2: MDHEN and SYDVKM. This CDR3 is CASSLLGNSPLHF. DNA of the CDR3: TGTGCCAGCAGTTTATTGGGCAATTCACCCCTCCACTTT. The variable domain in full, completed from reference TRBV28 and TRBJ1-6, reads DVKVTQSSRYLVKRTGEKVFLECVQDMDHENMFWYRQDPGLGLRLIYFSYDVKMKEKGDIPEGYSVSREKKERFSLILESASTNQTSMYLCASSLLGNSPLHFGNGTRLTVT.

The V and J genes are TRBV27 and TRBJ1-2, with unresolved D. This CDR3 spans 15 amino acids. Germline CDR1 reads MNHEY; CDR2 reads SMNVEV (reference sequence). V was cut by 5 bases and J by 8 bases, with 21 bases left in between. This chain's CDR3 is CASSPLLGSGGGYTF. The CDR3 coding sequence is TGTGCCAGCAGTCCCCTCTTGGGATCCGGAGGGGGCTACACCTTC.

V is TRBV7-2 and J is TRBJ2-1, with TRBD2 identical over 9 bases. CDR1 is SGHTA and CDR2 is FQGNSA in the germline V gene. The length of the CDR3 is 16 residues. J lost 7 bases, V lost 5 bases, and 12 bases had no gene match. CDR3 region: CASSQGRLAGNNEQFF. The CDR3 coding sequence is TGTGCCAGCAGCCAGGGGCGCCTAGCGGGAAATAATGAGCAGTTCTTC. Combining the CDR3 with reference TRBV7-2 and TRBJ2-1 gives the whole variable domain GAGVSQSPSNKVTEKGKDVELRCDPISGHTALYWYRQSLGQGLEFLIYFQGNSAPDKSGLPSDRFSAERTGGSVSTLTIQRTQQEDSAVYLCASSQGRLAGNNEQFFGPGTRLTVL.

The rearrangement links TRBV6-1 to TRBJ2-7, with a possible D match to TRBD2 (5 bases). This CDR3 region has 13 residues. Germline V gene sequence: CDR1 MNHNS, CDR2 SASEGT. Trimming pared 6 bases from V and 4 bases from J, leaving 13 bases between. The CDR3 coding sequence is TGTGCCAGCAGGACCCCTGGCGGGTACGAGCAGTACTTC. This encodes CASRTPGGYEQYF.

V usage is TRBV27 and J usage is TRBJ2-7, with 8 bases that match TRBD2. Germline CDR1 reads MNHEY; CDR2 reads SMNVEV (reference sequence). The CDR3 is 20 residues long. V shed 7 bases, J shed 0 bases, and the junction held 23 bases outside the gene matches. The CDR3 reads CASTKRGGREGPSSSYEQYF. Here the CDR3 DNA reads TGTGCCAGCACTAAACGGGGGGGTCGGGAGGGCCCCTCGAGCTCCTACGAGCAGTACTTC.

The J gene is TRBJ2-7, the V gene TRBV11-3, with D possibly being TRBD2 (5 bases). Trimming stripped 5 bases from V and 4 bases from J, with 12 bases between. From germline, CDR1 is SGHNT and CDR2 YENEEA. This CDR3 is built from 13 residues. The CDR3 loop is CASSSETGYEQYF. The CDR3 DNA follows: TGTGCCAGCAGCAGCGAGACGGGGTACGAGCAGTACTTC.

V gene TRBV7-2 combines with J gene TRBJ2-2; D remains ambiguous. The CDR3 loop spans 15 amino acids. The germline V and J ends were trimmed by 5 bases and 1 base, with 11 bases remaining between them. Looked up from germline, CDR1 is SGHTA and CDR2 is FQGNSA. CDR3 sequence: CASSLDILNTGELFF. As DNA, the CDR3 is TGTGCCAGCAGCCTTGACATATTGAACACCGGGGAGCTGTTTTTT.

Comments on this clone: The same CDR3 is also encoded by other DNA sequences in this sample. This chain links TRBV18 with TRBJ1-3, with D unresolved. The length of the CDR3 is 14 residues. V lost 2 bases and J lost 1, with 6 bases in between. The germline V gene encodes CDR1 KGHSH and CDR2 LQKENI. DNA of the CDR3: TGTGCCAGCTCACCAGGCGTATCTGGAAACACCATATATTTT. Translated, it gives CASSPGVSGNTIYF.

The rearrangement uses TRBV28 and TRBJ2-1, with TRBD1 identical over 7 bases. Germline V CDR1 and CDR2: MDHEN, SYDVKM. The J segment lost 6 bases and the V segment lost 5 bases, leaving 13 bases of the junction unmatched. The CDR3 has 16 amino acids. CDR3: CASSPPGGVGINEQFF. For the CDR3, the DNA is TGTGCCAGCAGTCCCCCAGGGGGAGTAGGTATCAATGAGCAGTTCTTC.

The V gene is TRBV18, the J gene TRBJ1-4; 7 bases match TRBD1. The CDR3 sequence is 14 residues long. J gave up 4 bases and V 3 bases, and 2 bases lay outside the gene matches. Germline V gene data show CDR1 as KGHSH and CDR2 as LQKENI. The chain's CDR3 is CASSPDRNNEKLFF. The CDR3 region has the DNA TGTGCCAGCTCACCGGACAGGAATAATGAAAAACTGTTTTTT. The full variable domain, with the rest looked up from reference TRBV18 and TRBJ1-4, is NAGVMQNPRHLVRRRGQEARLRCSPMKGHSHVYWYRQLPEEGLKFMVYLQKENIIDESGMPKERFSAEFPKEGPSILRIQQVVRGDSAAYFCASSPDRNNEKLFFGSGTQLSVL.

This sequence joins TRBV19 and TRBJ1-2; tentatively, D is TRBD1 (6 bases). Trimming removed 8 bases at V and 8 bases at J, with 21 bases between. Germline CDR1 and CDR2: LNHDA and SQIVND (reference sequence). The CDR3 contains 14 residues. CDR3 sequence reads: CASRSTGPGSGYTF. CDR3 DNA sequence: TGTGCCAGTCGCAGTACAGGGCCTGGGAGCGGCTACACCTTC.

The rearrangement links TRBV19 to TRBJ2-1; D unclear. Germline values: CDR1 LNHDA, CDR2 SQIVND (reference sequence). V gave up 5 bases and J gave up 8 bases, with 19 bases separating them. The CDR3 is 15 amino acids. CDR3: CASSFRPRPRDEQFF. DNA for the CDR3: TGTGCCAGTAGTTTCCGCCCCCGGCCTCGCGATGAGCAGTTCTTC.

The V gene is TRBV7-3, the J gene TRBJ2-5, with D possibly being TRBD1 or TRBD2 (5 bases each). The ends were cut back, 4 bases at V and 5 bases at J, with 14 bases in the middle. The CDR3 totals 14 residues. Germline assignment: CDR1 SGHTA and CDR2 FQGTGA. The CDR3 loop is CASSSGTAGETQYF. CDR3 sequence (DNA): TGTGCCAGCAGCTCCGGGACCGCCGGGGAGACCCAGTACTTC.

The chain carries TRBV9 and TRBJ1-4; no firm D call. V was shortened by 5 bases and J by 4 bases, with 6 bases between the two germline ends. The length of the CDR3 is 12 residues. From germline, CDR1 is SGDLS and CDR2 YYNGEE. CDR3 in DNA: TGTGCCAGCAGTACTATTAATGAAAAACTGTTTTTT. It codes for CASSTINEKLFF.

CDR3: CASSLRLAGIINEQFF. The CDR3 DNA follows: TGCGCCAGCAGCCTAAGACTAGCGGGAATCATAAATGAGCAGTTCTTC. The V gene is TRBV5-1, the J gene TRBJ2-1; 11 nucleotides match TRBD2. V shed 4 bases and J 7 bases; nucleotides not matched to a gene: 10. CDR1 and CDR2 (germline): SGHRS, YFSETQ. The CDR3 extends over 16 amino acids.

This sequence joins TRBV5-1 and TRBJ1-1; D gene uncertain. Between the trimmed V and J ends, which lost 3 bases and 5 bases, there was a span of 17 bases. Looked up from germline, CDR1 is SGHRS and CDR2 is YFSETQ. This CDR3 comprises 15 residues. The CDR3 bases are TGCGCCAGCAGCTCGGGCCGCTCTTCTTATACTGAAGCTTTCTTT. Protein: CASSSGRSSYTEAFF.

The chain joins TRBV25-1 to TRBJ1-2; TRBD1 aligns across 12 bases. Germline V gives CDR1 MGHDK, CDR2 SYGVNS. The junction had 11 bases not matched to a gene; V was cut back by 3 bases and J by 6 bases. The CDR3 is made up of 17 amino acids. CDR3 sequence (DNA): TGTGCCAGCAGTGACCCCGGGACAGGGGGCATTTCGAATGGCTACACCTTC. Residues: CASSDPGTGGISNGYTF.

The chain employs TRBV7-7 and TRBJ2-5; perhaps TRBD2 as D (6 bases). The germline V gene encodes CDR1 SSHAT and CDR2 FNYEAQ (reference sequence). V shed 1 base and J shed 5 bases, with 14 bases lying between them. The CDR3 consists of 15 residues. The CDR3 DNA reads TGTGCCAGCAGCTTAGGCAACGGGAGAGGGGAGACCCAGTACTTC. The encoded protein is CASSLGNGRGETQYF.

The chain uses TRBV18 and TRBJ2-6; 7 bases map to TRBD2. The CDR3 is made up of 18 amino acids. Germline values: CDR1 KGHSH, CDR2 LQKENI. Trimming removed 0 bases from V and 0 bases from J; junction bases left unmatched: 5. Here the CDR3 reads CASSPPPGGGSGANVLTF. The CDR3 DNA reads as TGTGCCAGCTCACCACCCCCGGGGGGAGGCTCTGGGGCCAACGTCCTGACTTTC.

A remark on this clone: A much larger clone differs by one base, so this may be a read error. The sample contains more than one DNA sequence encoding this CDR3. This chain uses TRBV5-4 with TRBJ1-3; the D is unclear. The CDR3 contains 12 residues. In germline, CDR1 is SGHNT, CDR2 YYREEE (reference sequence). Trimming removed 0 bases at V and 4 bases at J, with 2 bases between. Written as DNA, the CDR3 is TGTGCCAGCAGCTTGGCAGGAAACACCATATATTTT. It encodes CASSLAGNTIYF.

The chain carries TRBV7-9 and TRBJ2-5; D is possibly TRBD2 (5 bases). CDR1 SEHNR and CDR2 FQNEAQ come from the germline V gene (reference sequence). Trimming took off 7 bases at V and 4 bases at J, with 19 bases between the two ends. The CDR3 spans 15 residues. DNA for the CDR3: TGTGCCAGCACCCGCGAAAGTAGCGCGTTAGAGACCCAGTACTTC. Translation: CASTRESSALETQYF.